This paragraph covers one T cell receptor beta chain sequence. The antigen is undetermined. These data come from a study of blood T cells in healthy people across ages. Broader study findings: Higher naive T cell percentage went strongly together with higher TCR beta diversity. Unsorted PBMC input precluded a conclusive naive versus antigen-experienced comparison.

Primed by a sample-barcoded 5' primer and a J-beta primer mix, a second PCR proceeded for roughly 7 to 11 cycles. TCRdb processed the 5' RACE reads anew with MiXCR; each CDR3 protein has one entry. This table has over 500,000 distinct CDR3 sequences, about 27% appearing once. The CDR3 is 13 residues long. The sample was also linked to a second study, of T cells of mothers and their children.

The rearrangement uses TRBV12-2 and TRBJ2-7. TRBV12-2 is recorded as a pseudogene. The specimen sequenced was blood. This sequence originates from a boy aged 2 to 9 in good health. The CDR3 here is CASRHTPTYEQYF. The CDR3 DNA reads TGTGCAAGTCGCCACACCCCAACCTACGAGCAGTACTTC.